These 24 T cell receptor beta chains came from one sample sequenced in a study of STAT3 mutations in large granular lymphocyte leukemia. General study findings and limits: In T-cell large granular lymphocyte leukemia, about half of patients showed multiple immunodominant subclonotypes.

Their antigens remain unidentified. Generated by immunoSEQ multiplex PCR, the TCRdb table keeps only in-frame clones and is missing some. The table has roughly 4,200 clones, around 69% seen once; the top ten hold approximately 71%. The source material was peripheral blood mononuclear cells. These receptor sequences come from a man in his sixties with T-cell large granular lymphocyte leukemia. Some clones in this sample may be carry-over from other donors' samples.

The chain couples TRBV6-5 to TRBJ1-1; possibly TRBD1 for D (5 bases). With 2 bases removed from V and 6 bases from J, the gap between germline ends came to 13 bases. The germline gives CDR1 MNHEY, CDR2 SVGAGI. The CDR3 spans 14 residues. CDR3 coding DNA: TGTGCCAGCAGTTACAAGGTTCAGGGAGCTGAAGCTTTCTTT. Encoded protein: CASSYKVQGAEAFF.

The J gene is TRBJ1-2, the V gene TRBV6-5; 10 positions agree with TRBD1. The CDR3 is 14 amino acids. Trimming at V came to 5 bases and at J to 8 bases, leaving 8 bases not matched to a gene. The germline gives CDR1 MNHEY, CDR2 SVGAGI. This CDR3 reads CASSGDRGWGGYTF. The DNA of the CDR3 is TGTGCCAGCAGTGGGGACAGGGGTTGGGGAGGCTACACCTTC.

This chain joins TRBV30 and TRBJ2-2; D gene ambiguous. Trimming took 2 bases from V and 5 from J, leaving 6 bases between them. The CDR3 consists of 12 residues. Germline CDR1 reads GTSNPN; CDR2 reads SVGIG (reference sequence). The CDR3 reads CAWSMGTGELFF. Here the CDR3 DNA reads TGTGCCTGGAGTATGGGAACCGGGGAGCTGTTTTTT.

The rearrangement uses TRBV30 and TRBJ2-7, with a possible D match to TRBD1 (5 bases). This CDR3 region has 11 residues. V shed 0 bases and J shed 5 bases, with 5 bases lying between them. From germline, CDR1 is GTSNPN and CDR2 SVGIG (reference sequence). This CDR3 is CAWSVGDEQYV. The CDR3 region has the DNA TGTGCCTGGAGTGTAGGGGACGAGCAGTACGTC.

This sequence joins TRBV4-2 and TRBJ1-2; D remains ambiguous. This CDR3 contains 13 residues. Trimming cost V 0 bases and J 7 bases, with 9 bases left between them. Germline-derived CDR1 and CDR2 are LGHNA and YNFKEQ. The CDR3 loop reads CASSQDYDSGYTF. The CDR3 nucleotides are TGTGCCAGCAGCCAAGACTACGATTCTGGCTACACCTTC.

This clone was detected only a few times. This rearrangement joins TRBV11-2 to TRBJ2-3; 8 bases map to TRBD2. Trimming at V came to 6 bases and at J to 0 bases, leaving 2 bases not matched to a gene. The CDR3 extends over 14 amino acids. CDR1 and CDR2 from the germline V gene are SGHAT and FQNNGV. CDR3 nucleotides: TGTGCCAGCAGTCGACTAGCGAGCACAGATACGCAGTATTTT. It is translated as CASSRLASTDTQYF.

V gene TRBV29-1 combines with J gene TRBJ2-7, with TRBD1 identical over 9 bases. This CDR3 comprises 12 residues. Germline V gene lookup returns CDR1 SQVTM and CDR2 ANQGSEA. The V and J ends lost 6 bases and 6 bases, in that order; junction bases with no gene match: 6. DNA for the CDR3: TGCAGCGTCCCCCTGGGACAGGGCGAGCAGTACTTC. It codes for CSVPLGQGEQYF.

This chain joins TRBV6-6 and TRBJ1-2; D remains unclear. The germline V and J ends were trimmed by 0 bases and 6 bases, with 2 bases remaining between them. CDR1 and CDR2 from the germline V gene are MNHNY and SVGAGI (reference sequence). The CDR3 has 11 residues. The CDR3 is CASSYSDGYTF. DNA for the CDR3: TGTGCCAGCAGTTACTCGGATGGCTACACCTTC.

The chain employs TRBV5-5 and TRBJ1-6; unclear D gene. The CDR3 consists of 17 residues. V was trimmed by 3 bases and J by 0 bases, leaving 13 bases between them. Germline CDR1 is SGHKS and CDR2 is YYEKEE (reference sequence). The CDR3 is CASSSIGGDSYNSPLHF. CDR3 in DNA: TGTGCCAGCAGCTCCATCGGCGGGGACTCCTATAATTCACCCCTCCACTTT. Together with reference TRBV5-5 and TRBJ1-6, the CDR3 gives the full variable domain: DAGVTQSPTHLIKTRGQQVTLRCSPISGHKSVSWYQQVLGQGPQFIFQYYEKEERGRGNFPDRFSARQFPNYSSELNVNALLLGDSALYLCASSSIGGDSYNSPLHFGNGTRLTVT.

This clone appeared a single time. The chain joins TRBV13 to TRBJ2-5; D not certain. Trimming took 1 base from V and 3 from J, leaving 3 bases between them. From germline, CDR1 is PRHDT and CDR2 FYEKMQ (reference sequence). CDR3 length: 12 amino acids. CDR3 nucleotide sequence: TGTGCCAGCAGCTTAGCGGAAGAGACCCAGTACTTC. As protein: CASSLAEETQYF.

The chain joins TRBV18 to TRBJ2-3; possibly TRBD1 for D (5 bases). Germline V gene data show CDR1 as KGHSH and CDR2 as LQKENI. The V end lost 2 bases, the J end lost 6 bases, and 12 bases lay between the germline ends. The CDR3 covers 14 residues. CDR3 amino acids: CASSPNPRADTQYF. The CDR3 DNA reads as TGTGCCAGCTCACCAAATCCCAGGGCGGATACGCAGTATTTT.

In its sample, this clone was seen a few times. This chain links TRBV18 with TRBJ1-2; D is perhaps TRBD1 (5 bases). The CDR3 has 13 residues. CDR1 is KGHSH, CDR2 LQKENI, per germline. Between the trimmed V and J ends, which lost 2 bases and 6 bases, there was a span of 10 bases. CDR3 DNA: TGTGCCAGCTCACCAACGACAGAGAATGGCTACACCTTC. This sequence encodes CASSPTTENGYTF. The complete variable domain, with remaining parts taken from reference TRBV18 and TRBJ1-2, reads NAGVMQNPRHLVRRRGQEARLRCSPMKGHSHVYWYRQLPEEGLKFMVYLQKENIIDESGMPKERFSAEFPKEGPSILRIQQVVRGDSAAYFCASSPTTENGYTFGSGTRLTVV.

The chain has TRBV5-1 and TRBJ2-7; 15 bases fit TRBD2. V shed 0 bases and J 7 bases; nucleotides not matched to a gene: 5. The CDR3 is 16 residues long. From germline, CDR1 is SGHRS and CDR2 YFSETQ. CDR3 amino acids: CASSLGGLAGGREQYF. CDR3 nucleotide sequence: TGCGCCAGCAGCTTGGGGGGACTAGCGGGGGGACGAGAGCAGTACTTC. The full variable domain, in which reference TRBV5-1 and TRBJ2-7 provide the parts outside the CDR3, is KAGVTQTPRYLIKTRGQQVTLSCSPISGHRSVSWYQQTPGQGLQFLFEYFSETQRNKGNFPGRFSGRQFSNSRSEMNVSTLELGDSALYLCASSLGGLAGGREQYFGPGTRLTVT.

The CDR3 spells CASSLSGGLGYTF. The DNA for the CDR3 is TGTGCCAGCAGTTTATCAGGGGGCTTGGGCTACACCTTC. V is TRBV27 and J is TRBJ1-2; 7 bases fit TRBD1. This CDR3 is 13 amino acids long. The trim removed 0 bases at V and 8 bases at J, leaving 3 bases unmatched. Per the germline V gene, CDR1 is MNHEY and CDR2 is SMNVEV (reference sequence).

V is TRBV30 and J is TRBJ1-1, with a tentative D call TRBD1 (5 bases). V gave up 8 bases and J gave up 5 bases, with 15 bases separating them. CDR1 is GTSNPN and CDR2 is SVGIG in the germline V gene (reference sequence). The CDR3 loop spans 12 amino acids. The CDR3 spells CALNSGWTEAFF. For the CDR3, the DNA is TGTGCCCTAAATTCAGGGTGGACTGAAGCTTTCTTT.

This clone is medium-sized (0.01 to 0.1%) by share. The chain's CDR3 is CAQTDRETQYF. The CDR3 DNA sequence: TGTGCCCAGACAGACAGGGAGACCCAGTACTTC. The genes are TRBV30 and TRBJ2-5; weak D call: TRBD1 (6 bases). V shed 8 bases and J shed 5 bases, with 12 bases lying between them. The CDR3 spans 11 residues. Germline-derived CDR1 and CDR2 are GTSNPN and SVGIG (reference sequence).

The CDR3 DNA reads TGCGCCAGCAGCCGGGACGGATTGCAAACAGATACGCAGTATTTT. Translating it yields CASSRDGLQTDTQYF. The genes are TRBV5-1 and TRBJ2-3; D may match TRBD1 or TRBD2 (5 bases each). V was trimmed by 4 bases and J by 3 bases, leaving 15 bases between them. The germline CDR1 and CDR2 sequences are SGHRS and YFSETQ. The CDR3 sequence is 15 residues long.

This chain links TRBV5-4 with TRBJ1-6, with D uncertain. The CDR3 is 13 amino acids. Germline-derived CDR1 and CDR2 are SGHNT and YYREEE (reference sequence). Trimming shortened V by 0 bases and J by 10 bases, and 8 bases separated the two germline ends. CDR3 protein: CASSLDTSSPLHF. The CDR3 nucleotides read TGTGCCAGCAGCTTGGACACTTCATCACCCCTCCACTTT. The whole variable domain, remainder taken from reference TRBV5-4 and TRBJ1-6, is ETGVTQSPTHLIKTRGQQVTLRCSSQSGHNTVSWYQQALGQGPQFIFQYYREEENGRGNFPPRFSGLQFPNYSSELNVNALELDDSALYLCASSLDTSSPLHFGNGTRLTVT.

This chain connects TRBV9 to TRBJ2-1, with D unclear. CDR3 length: 12 residues. The V and J ends lost 0 bases and 7 bases respectively, with 5 bases between them. CDR1 is SGDLS and CDR2 is YYNGEE in the germline V gene. The CDR3 DNA reads TGTGCCAGCAGCGTAGTGGCAAATGAGCAGTTCTTC. Translating gives CASSVVANEQFF.

V gene TRBV30 combines with J gene TRBJ1-2, with D unresolved. V was shortened by 0 bases and J by 7 bases, with 12 bases between the two germline ends. The germline V gene has CDR1 GTSNPN and CDR2 SVGIG (reference sequence). The CDR3 totals 13 residues. The CDR3 spells CAWSVLGFGGYTF. The CDR3 DNA sequence: TGTGCCTGGAGTGTTTTAGGGTTCGGTGGCTACACCTTC.

The J gene is TRBJ1-2, the V gene TRBV19, with D uncertain. The CDR3 consists of 14 residues. Germline assignment: CDR1 LNHDA and CDR2 SQIVND (reference sequence). V shed 6 bases and J shed 5 bases, with 16 bases lying between them. CDR3 sequence: CASRSSGIAYGYTF. CDR3 in DNA: TGTGCCAGTAGAAGTAGCGGAATTGCATATGGCTACACCTTC.

The chain has TRBV29-1 and TRBJ2-3; D remains unclear. The CDR3 extends over 11 amino acids. Germline V gives CDR1 SQVTM, CDR2 ANQGSEA. Trimming removed 4 bases at V and 3 bases at J, with 5 bases between. The CDR3 DNA reads TGCAGCGTTGCTGATACAGATACGCAGTATTTT. This codes for CSVADTDTQYF.

The V gene is TRBV5-1, the J gene TRBJ2-1; 10 bases agree with TRBD1. The V gene end was trimmed by 6 bases and the J gene end by 9 bases; junction bases not matched to a gene: 6. In germline, CDR1 is SGHRS, CDR2 YFSETQ. The CDR3 totals 13 residues. CDR3 in amino acids: CASMGQGNTEQFF. Here the CDR3 DNA reads TGCGCCAGCATGGGACAGGGGAACACTGAGCAGTTCTTC.

This chain connects TRBV27 to TRBJ2-4; D tentatively reads TRBD1 or TRBD2 (6 bases each). V was pared by 2 bases and J by 0 bases, with 11 bases between. Germline values: CDR1 MNHEY, CDR2 SMNVEV (reference sequence). The CDR3 has 16 residues. The CDR3 DNA follows: TGTGCCAGCAGTTTAAGGGGGACTCTAGCCAAAAACATTCAGTACTTC. Amino acid sequence: CASSLRGTLAKNIQYF.